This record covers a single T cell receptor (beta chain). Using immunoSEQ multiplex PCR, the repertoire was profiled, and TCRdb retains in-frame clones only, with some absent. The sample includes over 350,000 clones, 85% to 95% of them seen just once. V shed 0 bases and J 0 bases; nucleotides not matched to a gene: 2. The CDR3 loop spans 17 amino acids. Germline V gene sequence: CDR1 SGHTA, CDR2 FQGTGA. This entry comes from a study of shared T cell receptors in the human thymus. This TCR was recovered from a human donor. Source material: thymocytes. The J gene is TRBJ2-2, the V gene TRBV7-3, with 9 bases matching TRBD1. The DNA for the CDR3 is TGTGCCAGCAGCTTAACGGGGGACAGGGCGAACACCGGGGAGCTGTTTTTT. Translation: CASSLTGDRANTGELFF.